A single sample is the source of the 10 T cell receptor beta chains below, sequenced in a study of response to subunit inactivated influenza vaccine. Via MiXCR, TCRdb re-called the RT-PCR reads, giving one row per CDR3 protein. The table includes about 650,000 distinct CDR3 sequences, around 13% detected once. The sequences come from PBMCs from blood, collected approximately 15 days before vaccination. Source of these receptors: a man aged 45-65 years who received an inactivated influenza vaccine.

This clonotype was seen only a few times. The rearrangement links TRBV20-1 to TRBJ2-1; TRBD2 matches at 7 bases. CDR1 and CDR2 from the germline V gene are DFQATT and SNEGSKA (reference sequence). J lost 1 base, V lost 5 bases, and 2 bases had no gene match. This CDR3 is built from 13 residues. CDR3 residues: CSAVGGSYNEQFF. CDR3 nucleotide sequence: TGCAGTGCTGTCGGGGGGTCCTACAATGAGCAGTTCTTC.

This chain links TRBV2 with TRBJ2-1; 9 nucleotides align to TRBD2. CDR3 length: 18 residues. V shed 3 bases, J shed 5 bases, and the junction held 14 bases outside the gene matches. Germline assignment: CDR1 SNHLY and CDR2 FYNNEI. CDR3 DNA sequence: TGTGCCAGCAGTGACACGGTCGGCGGGAGGGGCCCTCACAATGAGCAGTTCTTC. It is translated as CASSDTVGGRGPHNEQFF.

The J gene is TRBJ2-3, the V gene TRBV7-2, with 9 nucleotides matching TRBD2. V lost 5 bases, J lost 10 bases, and 7 bases stayed unmatched. From germline, CDR1 is SGHTA and CDR2 FQGNSA. The CDR3 runs to 13 residues. The CDR3 nucleotides read TGTGCCAGCAGCAGCAATAGCGGGAGCGCGCAGTATTTT. Its translation: CASSSNSGSAQYF.

The table lists this clonotype with a few counts. The rearrangement links TRBV18 to TRBJ2-2; the match to TRBD2 covers 7 bases. CDR3 length: 14 residues. V dropped 2 bases and J dropped 4; count of bases not matched to a gene: 1. Germline CDR1 and CDR2: KGHSH and LQKENI. In nucleotides, the CDR3 is TGTGCCAGCTCACCAGCGGGGGTCACCGGGGAGCTGTTTTTT. It translates to CASSPAGVTGELFF. Looking up the rest from reference TRBV18 and TRBJ2-2 gives the full variable domain: NAGVMQNPRHLVRRRGQEARLRCSPMKGHSHVYWYRQLPEEGLKFMVYLQKENIIDESGMPKERFSAEFPKEGPSILRIQQVVRGDSAAYFCASSPAGVTGELFFGEGSRLTVL.

This clonotype was seen a handful of times. The chain uses TRBV15 and TRBJ2-3; D gene unclear. The CDR3 runs 12 residues. CDR1 and CDR2 (germline): LNHNV, YYDKDF (reference sequence). V lost 0 bases, J lost 8 bases, and 6 bases lay in between. CDR3 sequence reads: CATSRDPGTQYF. CDR3 sequence (DNA): TGTGCCACCAGCAGAGATCCGGGTACGCAGTATTTT.

Here the CDR3 DNA reads TGTGCCAGCAGACCCACTAGCGGGGGGGCGGGGGAGCAGTTCTTC. Amino acids: CASRPTSGGAGEQFF. This chain links TRBV11-2 with TRBJ2-1; 13 bases line up with TRBD2. CDR3 length: 15 residues. CDR1 is SGHAT and CDR2 is FQNNGV in the germline V gene. The V segment lost 6 bases and the J segment 10 bases; nucleotides outside the gene matches: 9. The full variable domain, with the rest looked up from reference TRBV11-2 and TRBJ2-1, is EAGVAQSPRYKIIEKRQSVAFWCNPISGHATLYWYQQILGQGPKLLIQFQNNGVVDDSQLPKDRFSAERLKGVDSTLKIQPAKLEDSAVYLCASRPTSGGAGEQFFGPGTRLTVL.

This chain links TRBV5-5 with TRBJ1-4; D not resolved. This CDR3 has 15 residues. With 0 bases removed from V and 0 bases from J, the gap between germline ends came to 6 bases. Germline CDR1 reads SGHKS; CDR2 reads YYEKEE (reference sequence). For the CDR3, the DNA is TGTGCCAGCAGCTTGGGTATCGCAACTAATGAAAAACTGTTTTTT. Protein product: CASSLGIATNEKLFF.

The gene calls are TRBV7-9 and TRBJ2-7; TRBD1 agrees at 8 bases. Germline CDR1 is SEHNR and CDR2 is FQNEAQ (reference sequence). V was pared by 0 bases and J by 7 bases, with 5 bases of the junction left unmatched. There are 14 residues in the CDR3. CDR3 in amino acids: CASSLATYRGEQYF. The CDR3 DNA reads TGTGCCAGCAGCTTAGCGACCTACAGGGGGGAGCAGTACTTC.

The rearrangement joins TRBV29-1 to TRBJ2-2; D is possibly TRBD1 (5 bases). CDR3 length equals 16 residues. CDR1 is SQVTM, CDR2 ANQGSEA, per germline. V lost 6 bases to trimming and J lost 1 base, with 18 bases between them. In DNA form, the CDR3 reads TGCAGCGTCATACCCGACAGTCCCTTGAACACCGGGGAGCTGTTTTTT. It yields the protein CSVIPDSPLNTGELFF.

This clonotype was observed a handful of times. The V gene is TRBV28, the J gene TRBJ2-2; possible D gene TRBD2, 6 bases. The germline V gene encodes CDR1 MDHEN and CDR2 SYDVKM. The CDR3 length is 15 residues. V lost 6 bases, J lost 5 bases, and 16 bases lay in between. Here the CDR3 DNA reads TGTGCCAGCAGCTTCGGGAGAGGGGTGACCGGGGAGCTGTTTTTT. Protein: CASSFGRGVTGELFF.